These 21 T cell receptor beta chains originate from one sample sequenced in a study of CD8 T cells in Susac syndrome. RNA amounts of roughly 0.45 to 1 ug underwent reverse transcription with random hexamers. TCRdb reanalysed the immunoSEQ multiplex PCR reads using MiXCR and keeps one entry per CDR3 protein. The table lists a few hundred thousand distinct CDR3 sequences, over 90% of them singletons. The specimen sequenced was CD4+ T cells from PBMCs. The receptors originated from a human donor with multiple sclerosis.

V and J are TRBV30 and TRBJ1-3; D perhaps matches TRBD1 (5 bases). V was pared by 8 bases and J by 1 base, with 15 bases between. This CDR3 has 14 residues. Germline V CDR1 and CDR2: GTSNPN, SVGIG (reference sequence). In DNA form, the CDR3 reads TGTGCCGGGTCCGGGACGAGGTCTGGAAACACCATATATTTT. This encodes CAGSGTRSGNTIYF.

This chain uses TRBV9 with TRBJ1-2; D perhaps matches TRBD1 (5 bases). Germline values: CDR1 SGDLS, CDR2 YYNGEE. This CDR3 is 12 amino acids long. V was shortened by 4 bases and J by 6 bases, with 10 bases between the two germline ends. CDR3 amino acids: CASSKTGDGYTF. The CDR3 nucleotides read TGTGCCAGCAGCAAAACGGGGGATGGCTACACCTTC.

This chain joins TRBV10-3 and TRBJ2-1, with D possibly being TRBD1 (5 bases). V was clipped by 0 bases and J by 8 bases, with 17 bases between them. This CDR3 spans 16 amino acids. In germline, CDR1 is ENHRY, CDR2 SYGVKD. The CDR3 coding sequence is TGTGCCATCAGTGAGTCCATCCGGCAGGGAAGGGATGAGCAGTTCTTC. Its translation is CAISESIRQGRDEQFF.

The chain couples TRBV12-3 or TRBV12-4 to TRBJ2-2, with 11 bases that match TRBD2. The J segment lost 5 bases and the V segment lost 8 bases, leaving 16 bases of the junction unmatched. The CDR3 covers 18 residues. CDR3 region: CASEGPTSGGRRTGELFF. CDR3 in DNA: TGTGCCAGCGAAGGACCCACTAGCGGGGGCCGTAGGACCGGGGAGCTGTTTTTT.

The chain recombines TRBV7-8 with TRBJ2-5; D uncertain. Trimming cost V 6 bases and J 3 bases, with 17 bases left between them. Germline assignment: CDR1 SGHVS and CDR2 FQNEAQ. This CDR3 contains 15 residues. CDR3 region: CASRTGPFREETQYF. In nucleotides, the CDR3 is TGTGCCAGCAGAACCGGACCTTTTCGAGAAGAGACCCAGTACTTC.

This clonotype was found once. The chain joins TRBV30 to TRBJ2-7; either TRBD1 or TRBD2 may supply D (5 bases each). Germline V gives CDR1 GTSNPN, CDR2 SVGIG (reference sequence). Trimming left V 8 bases short and J 2 bases short, with 16 bases between. The CDR3 contains 13 residues. The CDR3 DNA is TGTGCCACCACCGGGACGGAAGCCTACGAGCAGTACTTC. This gives the protein CATTGTEAYEQYF.

The chain combines TRBV15 with TRBJ1-1, with D unclear. V lost 8 bases, J lost 4 bases, and 8 bases lay in between. CDR1 LNHNV and CDR2 YYDKDF come from the germline V gene (reference sequence). This CDR3 has 11 amino acids. The CDR3 sequence: CATGYRTEAFF. The CDR3 DNA reads TGTGCCACCGGGTACCGCACTGAAGCTTTCTTT. Complete variable domain (other parts from reference TRBV15 and TRBJ1-1): DAMVIQNPRYQVTQFGKPVTLSCSQTLNHNVMYWYQQKSSQAPKLLFHYYDKDFNNEADTPDNFQSRRPNTSFCFLDIRSPGLGDTAMYLCATGYRTEAFFGQGTRLTVV.

This sequence joins TRBV20-1 and TRBJ1-2; 7 bases line up with TRBD1. From germline, CDR1 is DFQATT and CDR2 SNEGSKA (reference sequence). The CDR3 spans 15 residues. Unmatched junction bases numbered 15, after V lost 6 bases and J lost 5 bases. The CDR3 here is CSAEGRQGFEYGYTF. The CDR3 region has the DNA TGCAGTGCGGAGGGTAGACAGGGCTTCGAGTATGGCTACACCTTC.

V usage is TRBV20-1 and J usage is TRBJ1-2; D remains unclear. From germline, CDR1 is DFQATT and CDR2 SNEGSKA (reference sequence). Trimming removed 0 bases from V and 4 bases from J, with 18 bases in between. CDR3 length: 16 residues. The CDR3 region has the DNA TGCAGTGCTAGAGATCCTTTGGGAGCGACTGCCTATGGCTACACCTTC. Amino acid sequence: CSARDPLGATAYGYTF.

The chain recombines TRBV19 with TRBJ1-6; tentatively, D is TRBD1 (5 bases). From germline, CDR1 is LNHDA and CDR2 SQIVND (reference sequence). Trimming removed 1 base from V and 8 bases from J, with 6 bases in between. The CDR3 loop spans 13 amino acids. The CDR3 is CASSIVGDSPLHF. In DNA form, the CDR3 reads TGTGCCAGTAGTATAGTGGGGGATTCACCCCTCCACTTT.

The chain recombines TRBV7-8 with TRBJ2-1, with D perhaps TRBD1 (6 bases). The germline V gene encodes CDR1 SGHVS and CDR2 FQNEAQ. CDR3 length: 15 residues. Trimming took 3 bases from V and 6 from J, leaving 15 bases between them. CDR3 coding DNA: TGTGCCAGCAGCTTTCGGGCAGGGGACCGCAATGAGCAGTTCTTC. This gives the protein CASSFRAGDRNEQFF.

The gene calls are TRBV27 and TRBJ1-2, with D unclear. Germline loops: CDR1 MNHEY, CDR2 SMNVEV (reference sequence). V was shortened by 2 bases and J by 8 bases, with 21 bases between the two germline ends. The CDR3 extends over 16 amino acids. Here the CDR3 reads CASSLIPAATLEGYTF. The DNA for the CDR3 is TGTGCCAGCAGTTTAATACCAGCCGCTACCTTAGAGGGCTACACCTTC.

The V and J genes are TRBV29-1 and TRBJ1-2; D remains ambiguous. This CDR3 has 13 amino acids. Germline-derived CDR1 and CDR2 are SQVTM and ANQGSEA. V was trimmed by 6 bases and J by 6 bases, leaving 17 bases between them. CDR3 coding DNA: TGCAGCGTCGACAAAGGAGGGAGTAATGGCTACACCTTC. Its translation is CSVDKGGSNGYTF.

The V call is TRBV9, the J call TRBJ2-6; D perhaps matches TRBD1 (5 bases). The V gene lost 0 bases and the J gene lost 1 base, with 11 bases spanning the gap. CDR3 length: 17 residues. Germline V lookup: CDR1 SGDLS, CDR2 YYNGEE. CDR3 coding DNA: TGTGCCAGCAGCGTAGGCCAGGGCAGGTCTGGGGCCAACGTCCTGACTTTC. Protein sequence: CASSVGQGRSGANVLTF.

The V gene is TRBV15, the J gene TRBJ2-7; D is uncertain. Trimming took off 0 bases at V and 5 bases at J, with 8 bases between the two ends. The CDR3 runs 13 residues. From germline, CDR1 is LNHNV and CDR2 YYDKDF (reference sequence). The DNA of the CDR3 is TGTGCCACCAGCAGAGATCGAGCCCACGAGCAGTACGTC. The encoded protein is CATSRDRAHEQYV.

The rearrangement links TRBV20-1 to TRBJ1-1, with D perhaps matching TRBD1 (6 bases). Germline CDR1 is DFQATT and CDR2 is SNEGSKA (reference sequence). The CDR3 sequence is 14 residues long. V lost 6 bases, J lost 1 base, and 15 bases lay in between. Here the CDR3 DNA reads TGCAGTGCCTCCGCCGGACAGAAGAACACTGAAGCTTTCTTT. Residues: CSASAGQKNTEAFF.

V is TRBV6-8 and J is TRBJ1-5; D is uncertain. The germline gives CDR1 MNHGY, CDR2 SAAAGT. The CDR3 sequence is 15 residues long. V was cut by 0 bases and J by 0 bases, with 6 bases left in between. For the CDR3, the DNA is TGTGCCAGCAGTTACTCGGCAGGTAGCAATCAGCCCCAGCATTTT. Protein: CASSYSAGSNQPQHF.

The J gene is TRBJ2-1, the V gene TRBV30; 7 bases are a match to TRBD1. Germline trimming cut 0 bases from V and 9 bases from J; bases unmatched to any gene: 5. There are 13 residues in the CDR3. In germline, CDR1 is GTSNPN, CDR2 SVGIG (reference sequence). In nucleotides, the CDR3 is TGTGCCTGGAGTGTACGACAGGGCGGTGAGCAGTTCTTC. Protein: CAWSVRQGGEQFF. Combining the CDR3 with reference TRBV30 and TRBJ2-1 gives the whole variable domain SQTIHQWPATLVQPVGSPLSLECTVEGTSNPNLYWYRQAAGRGLQLLFYSVGIGQISSEVPQNLSASRPQDRQFILSSKKLLLSDSGFYLCAWSVRQGGEQFFGPGTRLTVL.

The chain is built from TRBV20-1 and TRBJ2-7; TRBD1 might be the D (5 bases). CDR1 is DFQATT and CDR2 is SNEGSKA in the germline V gene (reference sequence). V was clipped by 4 bases and J by 1 base, with 17 bases between them. This CDR3 has 15 amino acids. The CDR3 reads CSATRTGAISYEQYF. Here the CDR3 DNA reads TGCAGTGCTACCCGTACTGGGGCGATTTCCTACGAGCAGTACTTC.

The chain recombines TRBV30 with TRBJ2-1; no definite D call. The CDR3 is 13 residues long. Trimming cost V 1 base and J 8 bases, with 12 bases left between them. Germline assignment: CDR1 GTSNPN and CDR2 SVGIG (reference sequence). The CDR3 nucleotides are TGTGCCTGGAGTGCAGAGCCACCGGATGAGCAGTTCTTC. Its protein product is CAWSAEPPDEQFF. The full variable domain, its missing parts supplied by reference TRBV30 and TRBJ2-1, is SQTIHQWPATLVQPVGSPLSLECTVEGTSNPNLYWYRQAAGRGLQLLFYSVGIGQISSEVPQNLSASRPQDRQFILSSKKLLLSDSGFYLCAWSAEPPDEQFFGPGTRLTVL.

This sequence joins TRBV5-1 and TRBJ2-1; D is possibly TRBD1 (6 bases). Trimming took off 5 bases at V and 5 bases at J, with 17 bases between the two ends. Per germline, CDR1 SGHRS and CDR2 YFSETQ. This CDR3 is 15 amino acids long. The DNA for the CDR3 is TGCGCCAGCAGTTTAGGACAGACCTTTAACAATGAGCAGTTCTTC. This encodes CASSLGQTFNNEQFF.